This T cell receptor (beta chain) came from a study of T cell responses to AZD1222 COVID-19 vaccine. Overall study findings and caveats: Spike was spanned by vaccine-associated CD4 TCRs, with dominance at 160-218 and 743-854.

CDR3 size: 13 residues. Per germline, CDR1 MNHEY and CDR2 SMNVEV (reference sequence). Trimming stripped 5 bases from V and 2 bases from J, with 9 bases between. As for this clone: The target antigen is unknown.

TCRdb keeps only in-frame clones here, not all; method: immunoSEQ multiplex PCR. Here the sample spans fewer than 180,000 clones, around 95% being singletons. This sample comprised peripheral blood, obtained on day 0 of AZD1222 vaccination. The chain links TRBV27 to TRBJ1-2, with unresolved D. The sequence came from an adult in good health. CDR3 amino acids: CASSQDQNYGYTF. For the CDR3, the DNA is TGTGCCAGCAGTCAGGATCAGAACTATGGCTACACCTTC.